The 15 T cell receptor beta chains reported below all come from one sample, sequenced in a study of T cell responses to AZD1222 COVID-19 vaccine. Sequencing was performed with immunoSEQ multiplex PCR; in TCRdb, only in-frame clones are kept and a portion is missing. The sample consists of 150,000 to 200,000 clones, 88% of them appearing once. The sample was peripheral blood, taken 28 days after the second AZD1222 dose. Receptors were obtained from an adult who received the AZD1222 COVID-19 vaccine.

The rearrangement uses TRBV12-3 or TRBV12-4 and TRBJ2-7, with unresolved D. The germline V and J ends were trimmed by 6 bases and 5 bases, with 11 bases remaining between them. The CDR3 has 12 amino acids. The CDR3 DNA reads TGTGCCAGCAGCCAGACCTTAAACGAGCAGTACTTC. Protein: CASSQTLNEQYF.

The gene calls are TRBV5-4 and TRBJ2-1; D is perhaps TRBD1 (6 bases). Deletions cut 2 bases from V and 7 bases from J, with 10 bases between. From germline, CDR1 is SGHNT and CDR2 YYREEE (reference sequence). The CDR3 runs to 13 residues. The CDR3 DNA reads TGTGCCAGCAGCTTTAAAGGGGGAAATGAGCAGTTCTTC. It is translated as CASSFKGGNEQFF. The full variable domain, rest sourced from reference TRBV5-4 and TRBJ2-1, is ETGVTQSPTHLIKTRGQQVTLRCSSQSGHNTVSWYQQALGQGPQFIFQYYREEENGRGNFPPRFSGLQFPNYSSELNVNALELDDSALYLCASSFKGGNEQFFGPGTRLTVL.

This clone is a singleton in its sample. J is TRBJ1-2 and V is TRBV30; no reliable D call. With 2 bases removed from V and 3 bases from J, the gap between germline ends came to 10 bases. The CDR3 covers 13 residues. CDR1 GTSNPN and CDR2 SVGIG come from the germline V gene (reference sequence). The CDR3 DNA is TGTGCCTGGAGTCCAGCGGGATACTATGGCTACACCTTC. The encoded protein is CAWSPAGYYGYTF.

This clone was counted once. The chain is built from TRBV18 and TRBJ1-1; maybe TRBD1 (6 bases). This CDR3 is built from 15 residues. CDR1 is KGHSH and CDR2 is LQKENI in the germline V gene. V shed 3 bases and J shed 1 base, with 12 bases lying between them. The CDR3 DNA sequence: TGTGCCAGCTCACCTCGACAGGTAGGGAACACTGAAGCTTTCTTT. This encodes CASSPRQVGNTEAFF.

The CDR3 protein is CASRGYNEQFF. In DNA form, the CDR3 reads TGTGCCAGCAGGGGTTACAATGAGCAGTTCTTC. The chain carries TRBV7-2 and TRBJ2-1; D gene ambiguous. V gave up 6 bases and J gave up 4 bases, with 4 bases separating them. Germline V gene data show CDR1 as SGHTA and CDR2 as FQGNSA. The CDR3 is made up of 11 amino acids.

The genes are TRBV27 and TRBJ1-1; maybe TRBD1 (5 bases). The CDR3 totals 14 residues. The V end lost 1 base, the J end lost 1 base, and 7 bases lay between the germline ends. Germline V gene data show CDR1 as MNHEY and CDR2 as SMNVEV (reference sequence). This CDR3 reads CASSLFRGNTEAFF. The DNA for the CDR3 is TGTGCCAGCAGTTTATTTAGGGGGAACACTGAAGCTTTCTTT.

The rearrangement uses TRBV2 and TRBJ1-2; 9 bases are shared with TRBD1. V shed 6 bases and J 6 bases; nucleotides not matched to a gene: 5. The CDR3 has 13 residues. Germline lookup yields CDR1 SNHLY and CDR2 FYNNEI. CDR3 sequence: CASRPRTGDGYTF. CDR3 nucleotide sequence: TGTGCCAGCAGACCTCGGACAGGGGATGGCTACACCTTC.

This chain connects TRBV5-1 to TRBJ2-7; 10 bases map to TRBD1. In germline, CDR1 is SGHRS, CDR2 YFSETQ. The ends lost 4 bases at V and 2 bases at J; junction bases unmatched: 6. CDR3 length equals 15 residues. CDR3 DNA: TGCGCCAGCAGCCAGGGACAGGGGTTCACCTACGAGCAGTACTTC. Protein: CASSQGQGFTYEQYF.

This clone was picked up one time. The V call is TRBV5-1, the J call TRBJ1-1; D unclear. Germline CDR1 SGHRS, CDR2 YFSETQ. This CDR3 contains 17 residues. Trimming removed 4 bases at V and 3 bases at J, with 22 bases between. CDR3 in DNA: TGCGCCAGCAGCCCTAAGAGACTCACGAACGGGGACACTGAAGCTTTCTTT. Protein sequence: CASSPKRLTNGDTEAFF.

The chain joins TRBV6-5 to TRBJ2-3; the match to TRBD2 covers 9 bases. The CDR3 sequence is 13 residues long. J lost 5 bases, V lost 9 bases, and 6 bases had no gene match. Germline values: CDR1 MNHEY, CDR2 SVGAGI. The DNA of the CDR3 is TGTGCCAGTAGGGATAGCGGGGGAGATACGCAGTATTTT. This codes for CASRDSGGDTQYF.

The chain couples TRBV5-1 to TRBJ1-1, with no clear D. V was shortened by 4 bases and J by 4 bases, with 11 bases between the two germline ends. The CDR3 spans 13 residues. The germline CDR1 and CDR2 sequences are SGHRS and YFSETQ. The CDR3 nucleotides are TGCGCCAGCAGCCGGGAGTTGAGCACTGAAGCTTTCTTT. It is translated as CASSRELSTEAFF.

CDR3 region: CASGTGGLYGYTF. The DNA of the CDR3 is TGTGCCAGCGGCACGGGGGGGCTCTATGGCTACACCTTC. The chain employs TRBV27 and TRBJ1-2, with D possibly TRBD1 on 6 matching bases. V was shortened by 8 bases and J by 4 bases, with 14 bases between the two germline ends. Germline values: CDR1 MNHEY, CDR2 SMNVEV (reference sequence). The CDR3 sequence is 13 residues long.

The chain joins TRBV6-1 to TRBJ2-2; D remains ambiguous. Germline V gene sequence: CDR1 MNHNS, CDR2 SASEGT. Trimming cost V 3 bases and J 11 bases, with 13 bases left between them. This CDR3 spans 13 amino acids. CDR3 nucleotides: TGTGCCAGCAGTGAGCAGGAGTACGGAGAGCTGTTTTTT. This codes for CASSEQEYGELFF.

This clone was observed a handful of times. The rearrangement links TRBV5-1 to TRBJ1-6, with 10 bases aligning to TRBD1. Trimming removed 0 bases from V and 7 bases from J; junction bases left unmatched: 1. The CDR3 is 15 residues long. Germline V gene lookup returns CDR1 SGHRS and CDR2 YFSETQ. As DNA, the CDR3 is TGCGCCAGCAGCTTGGGACAGGGGGCGAATTCACCCCTCCACTTT. This gives the protein CASSLGQGANSPLHF.

V is TRBV2 and J is TRBJ2-7; D uncertain. The CDR3 has 12 amino acids. Looked up from germline, CDR1 is SNHLY and CDR2 is FYNNEI. Deletions cut 0 bases from V and 12 bases from J, with 12 bases between. CDR3 sequence reads: CASSEASRAWYF. The DNA for the CDR3 is TGTGCCAGCAGTGAAGCCTCGCGAGCGTGGTACTTC.